A single sample gave rise to the 19 T cell receptor beta chains below, sequenced in a study of cytotoxic CD8 clonotypes in ibrutinib-treated CLL. Sequencing was performed with immunoSEQ multiplex PCR; in TCRdb, only in-frame clones are kept and a portion is missing. The data show around 250,000 clones, with 70% seen just once and 15% held by the top ten. The sequencing here drew on PBMCs, taken after 24 months of ibrutinib treatment. Receptors originate from a human donor with chronic lymphocytic leukemia.

The rearrangement links TRBV15 to TRBJ1-5; D is perhaps TRBD1 (6 bases). This CDR3 contains 15 residues. The V gene lost 5 bases and the J gene lost 2 bases, with 13 bases spanning the gap. Germline CDR1 reads LNHNV; CDR2 reads YYDKDF (reference sequence). The CDR3 DNA reads as TGTGCCACCAGCGGAGTACAGGGCGGCAATCAGCCCCAGCATTTT. Encoded protein: CATSGVQGGNQPQHF.

The chain carries TRBV5-1 and TRBJ2-1, with 11 bases that match TRBD2. Germline lookup yields CDR1 SGHRS and CDR2 YFSETQ. J was trimmed by 8 bases and V by 4 bases; bases with no gene match: 11. The CDR3 consists of 16 residues. CDR3 in amino acids: CASSRRTSGSSDEQFF. The DNA of the CDR3 is TGCGCCAGCAGCCGACGAACTAGCGGGAGTTCAGATGAGCAGTTCTTC.

The rearrangement links TRBV27 to TRBJ2-7; D is uncertain. V lost 2 bases, J lost 0 bases, and 5 bases lay in between. Looked up from germline, CDR1 is MNHEY and CDR2 is SMNVEV (reference sequence). The CDR3 sequence is 13 residues long. CDR3 DNA sequence: TGTGCCAGCAGTTTAATGCCCTCCTACGAGCAGTACTTC. The encoded protein is CASSLMPSYEQYF.

The gene calls are TRBV7-3 and TRBJ2-2, with D maybe TRBD1 (5 bases). This CDR3 is 16 amino acids long. The V gene lost 1 base and the J gene lost 7 bases, with 16 bases spanning the gap. The germline V gene encodes CDR1 SGHTA and CDR2 FQGTGA. The CDR3 DNA reads as TGTGCCAGCAGCTTAATAGGCTCAGGGATAGACGGGGAGCTGTTTTTT. It specifies CASSLIGSGIDGELFF.

On this clone: At the DNA level, this CDR3 is encoded by other sequences in the same sample as well. The genes are TRBV4-2 and TRBJ2-7; the D is unclear. The CDR3 loop spans 12 amino acids. CDR1 LGHNA and CDR2 YNFKEQ come from the germline V gene. V lost 1 base to trimming and J lost 3 bases, with 4 bases between them. The CDR3 region is CASSQAGYEQYF. CDR3 bases: TGTGCCAGCAGCCAAGCTGGCTACGAGCAGTACTTC.

The rearrangement uses TRBV4-2 and TRBJ2-1; possibly TRBD2 for D (7 bases). Germline CDR1 LGHNA, CDR2 YNFKEQ. Deletions cut 0 bases from V and 10 bases from J, with 13 bases between. The CDR3 contains 14 residues. This CDR3 is CASSQEGGAEEQFF. CDR3 in DNA: TGTGCCAGCAGCCAAGAGGGGGGGGCGGAGGAGCAGTTCTTC.

The J gene is TRBJ1-2, the V gene TRBV29-1; 10 bases match TRBD1. Trimming at V came to 3 bases and at J to 2 bases, leaving 3 bases not matched to a gene. Per the germline V gene, CDR1 is SQVTM and CDR2 is ANQGSEA. CDR3 size: 14 residues. The CDR3 loop reads CSVEEDRGNYGYTF. In DNA form, the CDR3 reads TGCAGCGTTGAGGAGGACAGGGGGAACTATGGCTACACCTTC.

V and J are TRBV28 and TRBJ1-4, with D unresolved. Germline V gene lookup returns CDR1 MDHEN and CDR2 SYDVKM. The CDR3 is 13 residues long. Deletions cut 5 bases from V and 7 bases from J, with 11 bases between. In nucleotides, the CDR3 is TGTGCCAGCAGTCCCGTCGGCGGTGAAAAACTGTTTTTT. It encodes CASSPVGGEKLFF.

A few counts support this clone. The V call is TRBV10-3, the J call TRBJ2-7, with a weak D call TRBD1 (6 bases). V lost 6 bases and J 5 bases, leaving 14 bases between the germline ends. The CDR3 covers 13 residues. CDR1 and CDR2 (germline): ENHRY, SYGVKD. The CDR3 sequence: CAIRNPGTNEQYF. CDR3 bases: TGTGCCATCAGAAATCCCGGGACAAACGAGCAGTACTTC.

V usage is TRBV18 and J usage is TRBJ1-4; D remains unclear. The V gene's germline CDR1 is KGHSH and CDR2 LQKENI. Trimming removed 4 bases from V and 0 bases from J, with 12 bases in between. The CDR3 extends over 16 amino acids. In DNA, the CDR3 is TGTGCCAGCTCACAATTCCGAGGCACAACTAATGAAAAACTGTTTTTT. Encoded protein: CASSQFRGTTNEKLFF.

Here the CDR3 reads CATSRGTDYEQYF. The CDR3, as DNA: TGTGCCACCAGCAGAGGGACAGACTACGAGCAGTACTTC. The gene calls are TRBV15 and TRBJ2-7, with D possibly TRBD1 on 6 matching bases. Between the trimmed V and J ends, which lost 1 base and 3 bases, there was a span of 7 bases. The CDR3 sequence is 13 residues long. Germline values: CDR1 LNHNV, CDR2 YYDKDF (reference sequence). The full variable domain, rest sourced from reference TRBV15 and TRBJ2-7, is DAMVIQNPRYQVTQFGKPVTLSCSQTLNHNVMYWYQQKSSQAPKLLFHYYDKDFNNEADTPDNFQSRRPNTSFCFLDIRSPGLGDTAMYLCATSRGTDYEQYFGPGTRLTVT.

V is TRBV5-6 and J is TRBJ2-7; D not resolved. V was clipped by 3 bases and J by 7 bases, with 17 bases between them. Germline V CDR1 and CDR2: SGHDT, YYEEEE. This CDR3 has 14 residues. The CDR3 DNA sequence: TGTGCCAGCAGCTGGGGAAGGGCTCTAAGAGAGCAGTACTTC. Its translation is CASSWGRALREQYF.

In DNA form, the CDR3 reads TGTGCCAGCAGACCCTCGGGCAGGGGCCACGAGCAGTACTTC. Amino acid sequence: CASRPSGRGHEQYF. The chain joins TRBV7-2 to TRBJ2-7; tentative D call: TRBD1 (6 bases). From germline, CDR1 is SGHTA and CDR2 FQGNSA. The CDR3 consists of 14 residues. Trimming cost V 6 bases and J 5 bases, with 17 bases left between them.

This chain links TRBV2 with TRBJ2-7, with 8 bases fitting TRBD1. V shed 4 bases and J 0 bases; nucleotides not matched to a gene: 8. Germline values: CDR1 SNHLY, CDR2 FYNNEI. The CDR3 sequence is 16 residues long. The CDR3 region has the DNA TGTGCCAGCAGTGCAGGCGGGACAGGACCCTCCTACGAGCAGTACTTC. Encoded protein: CASSAGGTGPSYEQYF.

The V call is TRBV19, the J call TRBJ2-7; D is unresolved. Trimming removed 5 bases from V and 6 bases from J, with 17 bases in between. The germline CDR1 and CDR2 sequences are LNHDA and SQIVND (reference sequence). This CDR3 spans 14 amino acids. CDR3 in amino acids: CASSWAQNSGEQYF. The CDR3 nucleotides are TGTGCCAGTAGTTGGGCACAGAATTCGGGCGAGCAGTACTTC.

This chain uses TRBV6-6 with TRBJ2-1, with 11 bases identical to TRBD2. This CDR3 region has 15 residues. The germline CDR1 and CDR2 sequences are MNHNY and SVGAGI (reference sequence). The J segment lost 6 bases and the V segment lost 5 bases, leaving 6 bases of the junction unmatched. The DNA for the CDR3 is TGTGCCAGCAGTGCGACTAGCGGGGATTCCAATGAGCAGTTCTTC. Amino acid sequence: CASSATSGDSNEQFF.

This clone was counted once. The CDR3 sequence: CASSAAGRALGEQFF. The CDR3 DNA sequence: TGTGCCAGTAGCGCAGCCGGGAGGGCCCTCGGGGAGCAGTTCTTC. The chain joins TRBV19 to TRBJ2-1; TRBD2 matches 8 bases. This CDR3 region has 15 residues. From germline, CDR1 is LNHDA and CDR2 SQIVND (reference sequence). V was clipped by 6 bases and J by 10 bases; unmatched bases: 14.

J is TRBJ2-5 and V is TRBV28; 12 bases match TRBD1. The ends lost 5 bases at V and 5 bases at J; junction bases unmatched: 6. The CDR3 covers 15 residues. Germline CDR1 MDHEN, CDR2 SYDVKM. CDR3 in amino acids: CASSPRDRGRETQYF. The CDR3 coding sequence is TGTGCCAGCAGTCCTAGGGACAGGGGGCGGGAGACCCAGTACTTC.

The chain uses TRBV14 and TRBJ1-1, with D perhaps matching TRBD1 (5 bases). CDR3 length: 14 amino acids. V gave up 2 bases and J gave up 1 base, with 8 bases separating them. Germline V gene data show CDR1 as SGHDN and CDR2 as FVKESK. DNA for the CDR3: TGTGCCAGCAGCCAACAGGGAAGGAACACTGAAGCTTTCTTT. Amino acid sequence: CASSQQGRNTEAFF.